This TCR beta chain was sequenced during a study of blood T cell repertoires in COVID-19. Study context: COVID-19 samples, acute and convalescent, were from the United States, Italy and Spain. Nucleic acid was either cDNA or gDNA, and it came from T cells, B-cell-depleted T cells, or PBMCs.

In the source study's methods: Reference gene primer amplification gave nucleated cell count estimates. Clones were read by immunoSEQ multiplex PCR, and TCRdb kept only the in-frame ones, dropping some. The V and J calls and the clone size are those of that table, but D and trimming were determined from the DNA. The sample lists about 53,000 clones; 80% to 90% were seen once. This CDR3 is 18 amino acids long. The germline gives CDR1 MNHEY, CDR2 SMNVEV (reference sequence). The V end was cut by 1 base, the J end by 0 bases, with 16 bases between. This clonotype was sampled from a man between 60 and 75 years old with active COVID-19. This chain connects TRBV27 to TRBJ2-1; weak D call: TRBD2 (6 bases). The sequenced sample was peripheral blood. The CDR3 loop is CASSLFRAGRSSYNEQFF. In nucleotides, the CDR3 is TGTGCCAGCAGTTTATTTCGGGCGGGGCGAAGCTCCTACAATGAGCAGTTCTTC.